This TCR beta chain was recorded in a study of early T cells in non-severe SARS-CoV-2 infection. The V and J ends lost 0 bases and 8 bases respectively, with 9 bases between them. The CDR3 runs 13 residues. Germline CDR1 MNHNS, CDR2 SASEGT. Attachment of unique molecular identifiers was made to individual cDNA molecules. TCRdb re-called the 5' RACE reads with MiXCR, one entry per CDR3 protein. The sample includes about 30,000 distinct CDR3 sequences, about 4.5% of them seen just once. This clonotype was seen many times. The chain employs TRBV6-1 and TRBJ2-3; either TRBD1 or TRBD2 may fit D (5 bases each). The sequencing used whole blood, collected at baseline. The receptor comes from an adult who was a healthcare worker with PCR-confirmed SARS-CoV-2 infection or an uninfected control (not recorded which). CDR3 protein: CASSEASGATQYF. The CDR3 DNA reads as TGTGCCAGCAGTGAAGCTTCCGGGGCTACGCAGTATTTT.